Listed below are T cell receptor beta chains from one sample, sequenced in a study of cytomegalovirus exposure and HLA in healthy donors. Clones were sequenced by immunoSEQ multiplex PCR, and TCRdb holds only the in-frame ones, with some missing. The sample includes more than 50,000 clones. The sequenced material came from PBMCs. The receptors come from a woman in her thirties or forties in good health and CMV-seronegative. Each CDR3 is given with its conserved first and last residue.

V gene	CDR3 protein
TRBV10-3	CAISESEGDYGYTF
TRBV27	CASRAGDTGELFF
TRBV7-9	CASSRTTSGTGYNQPQHF
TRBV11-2	CASSSGITSHNSPLHF
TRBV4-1	CASSQSEYGNTIYF
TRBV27	CASSWTGDNQPQHF
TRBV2	CASPREDYGYTF
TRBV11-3	CASSLGLATDTQYF
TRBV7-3	CASSTNRYNEQFF
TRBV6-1	CATRTSGGSGELFF
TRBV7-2	CASSLWVGGEAEQYF
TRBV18	CASSPQQGAGASPLHF
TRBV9	CASSVGFSGSGFEQFF
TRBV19	CASSMEGLRHTEAFF
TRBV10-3	CAISVAGESYEQYF
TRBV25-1	CASRGTGDFSPLHF
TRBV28	CASSPPRTTEAFF
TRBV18	CASSPSDRGNEKLFF
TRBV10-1	CASSPTGEYSTDTQYF
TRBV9	CASSHEAEQFF
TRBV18	CASSPNRGQDQPQHF
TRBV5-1	CASSLRDSVGEQFF
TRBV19	CASTPGSGDYEQYF
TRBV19	CASSPPSGSYNEQFF
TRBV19	CASSHGRLAEALREQFF
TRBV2	CASAAGGPGEQYF
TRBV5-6	CASSYLGQSSYEQYF
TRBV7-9	CASRGLAGGINEQFF
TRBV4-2	CASSQDWAPYSNQPQHF
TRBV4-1	CASSQAAAGDETQYF
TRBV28	CASSPTRGLSNQPQHF
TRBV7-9	CASSLSTGENEKLFF
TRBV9	CASSVGLTSTDTQYF
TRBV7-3	CASSLSAVANTGELFF
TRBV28	CASSSPGQVYGYTF
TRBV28	CASRVGQDYEQYF
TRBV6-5	CASSPDRFSYEQYF
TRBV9	CASSVGYVGAGYNEQFF
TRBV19	CASSGIWGLSNEKLFF
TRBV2	CASSGPLWTDEQYF
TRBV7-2	CASSYGEGRSTDTQYF
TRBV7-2	CASSTRQEQYGYTF
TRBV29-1	CSVEKGLGYNEQFF
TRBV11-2	CASSLGLSQPQHF
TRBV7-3	CASSLSSGRLYF
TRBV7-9	CASIPPGGRGQETQYF